One and the same sample provided the 9 T cell receptor beta chains below, sequenced in a study of PD-1 blockade in classical Hodgkin lymphoma. Patients all relapsed after autologous stem cell transplantation, and there was variation in brentuximab vedotin exposure. The assay was immunoSEQ multiplex PCR, and TCRdb's table has in-frame clones only and misses some. The profile shows just over 35,000 clones, approximately 70% of them singletons. The starting material was peripheral blood mononuclear cells (PBMCs), obtained before the second cycle of nivolumab. Receptors were obtained from a human donor with classical Hodgkin lymphoma.

This clone was seen a handful of times. The chain couples TRBV18 to TRBJ2-2, with D possibly TRBD2 on 6 matching bases. V was clipped by 6 bases and J by 7 bases, with 12 bases between them. The CDR3 runs 13 residues. In germline, CDR1 is KGHSH, CDR2 LQKENI. CDR3 loop: CASSPRDVGELFF. The CDR3 DNA reads TGTGCCAGCTCCCCGCGGGACGTCGGGGAGCTGTTTTTT.

The chain recombines TRBV6-5 with TRBJ1-1, with D maybe TRBD1 (5 bases). Germline V gene lookup returns CDR1 MNHEY and CDR2 SVGAGI. The CDR3 has 14 residues. Trimming removed 5 bases at V and 2 bases at J, with 12 bases between. The CDR3 DNA is TGTGCCAGCAGTGGACATGGTTCTAACACTGAAGCTTTCTTT. Translating it yields CASSGHGSNTEAFF.

This chain uses TRBV6-6 with TRBJ1-1; no clear D gene. The CDR3 consists of 15 residues. The germline gives CDR1 MNHNY, CDR2 SVGAGI (reference sequence). V lost 2 bases to trimming and J lost 5 bases, with 15 bases between them. CDR3 sequence reads: CASSYGAGVRTEAFF. The CDR3 DNA sequence: TGTGCCAGCAGTTACGGTGCAGGTGTTCGAACTGAAGCTTTCTTT.

This chain joins TRBV5-6 and TRBJ2-6, with 9 bases matching TRBD1. CDR1 SGHDT and CDR2 YYEEEE come from the germline V gene. With V trimmed by 4 bases and J by 0 bases, 8 bases remained unmatched. CDR3 length: 18 residues. CDR3 bases: TGTGCCAGCAGCCGGGATGGACAGGGGTTCTCTGGGGCCAACGTCCTGACTTTC. This sequence encodes CASSRDGQGFSGANVLTF.

This clone has more than one count but fewer than ten. The genes are TRBV29-1 and TRBJ2-2; perhaps TRBD1 as D (5 bases). Trimming removed 6 bases at V and 1 base at J, with 9 bases between. Per the germline V gene, CDR1 is SQVTM and CDR2 is ANQGSEA. The CDR3 covers 13 residues. CDR3 DNA: TGCAGCGTGGATACAGGGAACACCGGGGAGCTGTTTTTT. The encoded protein is CSVDTGNTGELFF.

This rearrangement joins TRBV18 to TRBJ2-3; TRBD2 matches 8 bases. Losses at the gene ends were 2 bases for V and 1 base for J; bases not matched to a gene: 8. This CDR3 comprises 17 residues. Germline-derived CDR1 and CDR2 are KGHSH and LQKENI. CDR3 residues: CASSPSPRGGGTDTQYF. In DNA form, the CDR3 reads TGTGCCAGCTCACCATCCCCCCGGGGGGGCGGCACAGATACGCAGTATTTT.

The J gene is TRBJ1-2, the V gene TRBV6-5; D gene unclear. V was trimmed by 6 bases and J by 2 bases, leaving 13 bases between them. This CDR3 contains 14 residues. CDR1 MNHEY and CDR2 SVGAGI come from the germline V gene. Here the CDR3 DNA reads TGTGCCAGCAGACTACAGAGAGCAAACTATGGCTACACCTTC. It specifies CASRLQRANYGYTF.

This clone has more than one count but fewer than ten. The gene calls are TRBV29-1 and TRBJ1-2; perhaps TRBD1 as D (5 bases). V was clipped by 1 base and J by 8 bases, with 14 bases between them. The CDR3 loop spans 13 amino acids. CDR1 is SQVTM and CDR2 is ANQGSEA in the germline V gene. CDR3 nucleotides: TGCAGCGTTGAAGGGGAGTGGGGGATAGGCTACACCTTC. This sequence encodes CSVEGEWGIGYTF. Complete variable domain (other parts from reference TRBV29-1 and TRBJ1-2): SAVISQKPSRDICQRGTSLTIQCQVDSQVTMMFWYRQQPGQSLTLIATANQGSEATYESGFVIDKFPISRPNLTFSTLTVSNMSPEDSSIYLCSVEGEWGIGYTFGSGTRLTVV.

This clone is a singleton in its sample. The chain is built from TRBV11-2 and TRBJ1-2, with D perhaps TRBD1 (6 bases). There are 16 residues in the CDR3. V lost 0 bases and J lost 3, with 14 bases in between. Germline V CDR1 and CDR2: SGHAT, FQNNGV. The CDR3 nucleotides read TGTGCCAGCAGCTTAGATCCCGCGAAGGGGGACTATGGCTACACCTTC. Encoded protein: CASSLDPAKGDYGYTF. The full variable domain, rest sourced from reference TRBV11-2 and TRBJ1-2, is EAGVAQSPRYKIIEKRQSVAFWCNPISGHATLYWYQQILGQGPKLLIQFQNNGVVDDSQLPKDRFSAERLKGVDSTLKIQPAKLEDSAVYLCASSLDPAKGDYGYTFGSGTRLTVV.